Detailed here is one TCR beta chain. The clone's antigen remains unknown. No quality values exist for individual bases; no much larger clone is one base distant. This sample is drawn from a study of blood T cell repertoires in COVID-19 (TCRdb year 2020). Regarding the study in general: Samples covering the acute and convalescent phases of COVID-19 were provided by collaborators in the United States, Italy and Spain. The sample metadata nearly always contained a de-identified subject ID, COVID-19 status, age in years and sex. HLA class I and class II types, where available, came from metadata supplied by the sample provider rather than from assay-based typing. Subjects who had been exposed to COVID-19, were actively infected with it, or had recovered from it provided the deeply sampled blood TCRbeta repertoires that made up the dataset. The samples were drawn from the first 160 participants of the ongoing ImmuneRACE study and from 1,254 subjects provided by 6 global collaborators. The prospective study material was composed of cDNA or gDNA derived from T cells, B-cell-depleted T cells, or PBMCs. A freely available public database, intended as a resource for researchers studying the immune response to SARS-CoV-2, is where the repertoires were released. Broader findings and caveats from the paper: How much clinical and demographic metadata was included differed by source and by participant, and the metadata was provided uncurated.

Trimming takes 5 bases from V and 8 bases from J, and the germline ends sit 16 bases apart. Spanning cysteine to phenylalanine, the CDR3 consists of 14 amino acids. Just CDR3 DNA is preserved here, 42 bases in frame from base 1. The germline V gene sets CDR1 to SGHTA and CDR2 to FQGNSA. TCRbeta CDR3 regions were amplified from genomic DNA by means of the immunoSEQ Assay, a bias-controlled multiplex PCR. The source study handled its data this way. Within the assay, amplification of reference gene primers was used to estimate how many nucleated cells each sample contained. To quantify the absolute abundance of each unique TCRbeta CDR3 rearrangement, sequence reads were collapsed and filtered. For each sample, productive Simpson clonality was calculated as the square root of Simpson's diversity index across productive rearrangements. TCRdb carries this immuneACCESS record with in-frame sequences only. Its versions omit some clonotypes, under half of them owing to an unresolved V gene in the studies checked, with the rest unexplained. The D gene and trimming were derived from the DNA, and the V and J assignments and clone size from that table. This sample comprises about 120,000 clones, over 65% of them detected only once. Of the sample, 3.5% to 5.5% is held by the ten largest clones.

Each collaborating institution followed its own protocols to collect whole blood in K2EDTA tubes. For TCRbeta analysis, collaborator samples were shipped as frozen whole blood, as isolated PBMCs, or as DNA extracted from either sample type. The sequence was obtained from a woman in her 70s with acute or convalescent COVID-19. The sequenced sample was peripheral blood. The chain uses TRBV7-2 and TRBJ2-1, with a tentative D gene TRBD2 over 5 matching bases. Here is the DNA: TGTGCCAGCAGCCTTCGGGGTTCGATCGATGAGCAGTTCTTC. Translated, this is CASSLRGSIDEQFF.